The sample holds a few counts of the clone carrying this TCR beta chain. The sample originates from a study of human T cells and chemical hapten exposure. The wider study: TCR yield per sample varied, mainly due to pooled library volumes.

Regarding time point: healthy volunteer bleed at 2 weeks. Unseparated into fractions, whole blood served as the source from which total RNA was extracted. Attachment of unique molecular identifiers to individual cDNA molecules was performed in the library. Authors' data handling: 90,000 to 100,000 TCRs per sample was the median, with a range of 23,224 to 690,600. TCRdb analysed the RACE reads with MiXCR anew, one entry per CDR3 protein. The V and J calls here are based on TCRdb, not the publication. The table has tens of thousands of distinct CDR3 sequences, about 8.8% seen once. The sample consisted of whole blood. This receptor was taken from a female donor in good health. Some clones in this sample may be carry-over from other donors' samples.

This chain's CDR3 is CASSFKGLAATDTQYF. In DNA form, the CDR3 reads TGTGCCAGCAGCTTCAAGGGACTAGCGGCAACAGATACGCAGTATTTT. The chain links TRBV11-1 to TRBJ2-3, with 11 bases identical to TRBD2. Per the germline V gene, CDR1 is SGHAT and CDR2 is FQDESV (reference sequence). The CDR3 is 16 residues long. Unmatched junction bases numbered 5, after V lost 3 bases and J lost 3 bases.